What follows is one T cell receptor (beta chain) and its context. PBMCs, at least 7 million per sample, were isolated. Every sample gave at least 5.5 micrograms of total RNA when it was extracted. The data originate from a study of blood T cells in healthy people across ages. On the study more broadly: About one barcoded beta molecule per two T cells came from capture by template switching.

The CDR3 runs 15 residues. Together with a sample-barcoded 5' primer, a J-beta primer mix was included in a second PCR lasting about 7 to 11 cycles. The template-switch adaptor, which had 12 random nucleotides, put a tag on each cDNA molecule. One entry per CDR3 protein results from TCRdb running MiXCR on the 5' RACE reads. The sample carries some 670,000 distinct CDR3 sequences, approximately 52% recorded once. The clonotype originates from a woman aged 80 or over in good health. Sequencing was carried out using blood. The V and J genes are TRBV21-1 and TRBJ2-2. TRBV21-1 is a known pseudogene. CDR3 coding DNA: TGTGCCAGCAGCAAAGGAAGACCGAACACCGGGGAGCTGTTTTTT. Encoded protein: CASSKGRPNTGELFF.